This record looks at one TCR beta chain sequence and its context. The J segment lost 0 bases and the V segment lost 3 bases, leaving 5 bases of the junction unmatched. The CDR3 spans 16 residues. Germline CDR1 reads SEHNR; CDR2 reads FQNEAQ (reference sequence). The entry originates in a study of control samples from healthy donors and cancer patients. Produced via immunoSEQ multiplex PCR; TCRdb's table is partial and in-frame only. The data contain some 200,000 clones, over 80% of them singletons. The chain has TRBV7-9 and TRBJ2-3; TRBD2 matches 8 bases. The sequencing sample was made of blood. The clonotype originates from a man younger than 35 in good health. The CDR3 is CASSFYSGASTDTQYF. CDR3 coding DNA: TGTGCCAGCAGCTTCTATAGCGGGGCAAGCACAGATACGCAGTATTTT.